Listed here is a single TCR beta chain. The antigen it recognizes is unknown. No base quality information exists; no much larger clone differs at one position. Other DNA sequences of this sample code for an identical CDR3. Genomic DNA was isolated from the sorted cells so that the TCRbeta CDR3 region could be sequenced. TCRbeta CDR3 regions were sequenced using the immunoSEQ Assay. Drawn from immuneACCESS, this table holds only the in-frame rearrangements with V and J called that TCRdb kept. Clones are partly lost; checked studies trace under half to an unresolved V gene and leave the rest unexplained. Here the sample has about 83,000 clones; around 84% occur a single time. The biggest ten clones account for about 1.7% of the sample. These data originate in a study of OX40 agonist ivuxolimab in advanced cancers. Notes on the research overall: The costimulatory receptor OX40 (CD134) was targeted by ivuxolimab, a fully human IgG2 agonistic monoclonal antibody. Intravenous ivuxolimab was administered to patients every 2 weeks at six dose levels: 0.01, 0.1, 0.3, 1.5, 3 and 10 mg/kg. Of the 50 or so patients in dose escalation, 19 had hepatocellular carcinoma, about 15 had melanoma, 9 had renal cell carcinoma and 9 had head and neck cancer. The dose-escalation cohort was almost 85% male with a mean age of about 58 years, ranging from roughly 23 to 79. Prior anti-PD-1, anti-PD-L1 or anti-CTLA-4 therapy was permitted, and checkpoint inhibitors had been received by around 39% of dose-escalation patients. Partial responses occurred in three dose-escalation patients: two with cutaneous melanoma and one with hepatocellular carcinoma. Peripheral TCRbeta sequencing aimed to test whether ivuxolimab altered TCR sequence diversity and caused clonal T-cell expansion. The paper describes the monotherapy dose-escalation part (N ≈ 49 patients) of the phase I trial of ivuxolimab. Results and caveats for the whole study, not just this receptor: At doses of 0.1 to 3.0 mg/kg, clonal expansion of both CD4+ and CD8+ blood T cells was observed from baseline to week 6. Antigen specificity was not determined for the clonally expanded peripheral T cells. Low levels of normalized T-cell clonal expansion were also seen in some patients who did not respond. In the 0.1-3.0 mg/kg groups, partial responders were among the patients with the lowest normalized peripheral clonal expansion, particularly in CD8+ T cells. On average, CD8+ T cells showed more expanded clones than CD4+ T cells after ivuxolimab.

The trial excluded patients who had a history of autoimmune disease or who were on systemic immunosuppression. Peripheral blood for TCR sequencing was collected from all dose cohorts at baseline, on cycle 4 day 1, and on cycle 7 day 1. The samples were taken from a phase I, first-in-human, multicenter, open-label dose-escalation trial of ivuxolimab. Adults with locally advanced or metastatic melanoma, renal cell carcinoma, hepatocellular carcinoma or head and neck squamous cell carcinoma were enrolled in the trial. Before TCR sequencing, CD4+ T cells and CD8+ T cells from peripheral blood were sorted into separate populations. From the germline V gene (reference sequence), CDR1 is SEHNR and CDR2 is FQNEAQ. V and J are truncated by 5 bases and 2 bases respectively, leaving an intervening sequence of 5 bases. The CDR3, cysteine through phenylalanine, is 12 amino acids long. Only the CDR3 part of the read is kept: 36 bases, read in frame from the first base.

The source was CD4+ or CD8+ T cells sorted from blood, collected in a trial of the OX40 agonist ivuxolimab. The chain is assembled from TRBV7-9 and TRBJ2-3, with the D gene call left open. The receptor comes from an adult with an advanced solid tumor such as melanoma, head and neck, liver or kidney cancer. Here the CDR3 is given as CASSPYTDTQYF. DNA sequence: TGTGCCAGCAGCCCTTACACAGATACGCAGTATTTT. The variable domain in full, with residues beyond the CDR3 obtained from the reference TRBV7-9 and TRBJ2-3 genes, is DTGVSQNPRHKITKRGQNVTFRCDPISEHNRLYWYRQTLGQGPEFLTYFQNEAQLEKSRLLSDRFSAERPKGSFSTLEIQRTEQGDSAMYLCASSPYTDTQYFGPGTRLTVL.